This T cell receptor beta chain was documented in a study of blood T cells in healthy people across ages. A second about 6 to 12 cycle PCR used barcoded and J-beta primers. TCRdb recomputed calls from the 5' RACE reads with MiXCR, one row per CDR3 protein. The sample holds roughly 2 million distinct CDR3 sequences, less than 50% seen once. For this clonotype: Its cognate antigen is unknown.

Germline values: CDR1 SGHRS, CDR2 YFSETQ. Trimming at V came to 4 bases and at J to 4 bases, leaving 11 bases not matched to a gene. This CDR3 has 16 amino acids. Study-wide points: Whereas aged donors had fewer naive CD4+ cells, long-lived donors had more of them and higher diversity.

The clonotype originates from a woman in her thirties or forties in good health. Sequenced material: blood. The rearrangement uses TRBV5-1 and TRBJ2-1; 7 nucleotides align to TRBD2. This chain's CDR3 is CASSLEASGSYNEQFF. CDR3 in DNA: TGCGCCAGCAGCCTGGAGGCTAGCGGCTCATACAATGAGCAGTTCTTC.